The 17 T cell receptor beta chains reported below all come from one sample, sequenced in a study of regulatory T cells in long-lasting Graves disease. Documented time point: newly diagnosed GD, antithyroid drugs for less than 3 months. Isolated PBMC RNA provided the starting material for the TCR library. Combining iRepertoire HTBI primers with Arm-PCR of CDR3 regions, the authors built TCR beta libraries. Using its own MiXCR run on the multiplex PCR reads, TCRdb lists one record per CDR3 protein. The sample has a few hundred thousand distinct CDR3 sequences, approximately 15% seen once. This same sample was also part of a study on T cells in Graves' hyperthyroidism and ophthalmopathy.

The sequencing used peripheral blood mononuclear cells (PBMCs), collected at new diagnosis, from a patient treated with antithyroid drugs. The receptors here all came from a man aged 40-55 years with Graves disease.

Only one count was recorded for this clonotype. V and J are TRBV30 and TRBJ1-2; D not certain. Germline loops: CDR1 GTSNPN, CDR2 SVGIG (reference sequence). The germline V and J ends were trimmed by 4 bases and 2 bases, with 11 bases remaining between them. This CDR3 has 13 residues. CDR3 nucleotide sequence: TGTGCCTGGACTATAGGGCCGAACTATGGCTACACCTTC. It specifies CAWTIGPNYGYTF.

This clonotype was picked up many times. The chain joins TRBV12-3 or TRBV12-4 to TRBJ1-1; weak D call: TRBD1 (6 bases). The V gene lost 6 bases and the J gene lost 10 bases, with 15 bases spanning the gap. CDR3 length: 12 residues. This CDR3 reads CASRYEGGGAFF. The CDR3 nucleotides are TGTGCCAGCAGATACGAAGGAGGGGGAGCTTTCTTT.

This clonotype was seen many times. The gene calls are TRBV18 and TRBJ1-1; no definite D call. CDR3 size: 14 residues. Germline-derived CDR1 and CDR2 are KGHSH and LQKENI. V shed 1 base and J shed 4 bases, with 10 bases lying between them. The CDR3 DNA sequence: TGTGCCAGCTCACCACTGGAATTTGGCACTGAAGCTTTCTTT. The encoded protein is CASSPLEFGTEAFF. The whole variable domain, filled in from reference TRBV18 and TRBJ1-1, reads NAGVMQNPRHLVRRRGQEARLRCSPMKGHSHVYWYRQLPEEGLKFMVYLQKENIIDESGMPKERFSAEFPKEGPSILRIQQVVRGDSAAYFCASSPLEFGTEAFFGQGTRLTVV.

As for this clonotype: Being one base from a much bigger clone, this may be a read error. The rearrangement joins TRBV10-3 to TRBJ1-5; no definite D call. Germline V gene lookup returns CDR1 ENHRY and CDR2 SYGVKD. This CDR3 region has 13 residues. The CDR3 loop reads CVISDEEVQPQHF. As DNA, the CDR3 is TGTGTCATCAGTGATGAGGAGGTGCAGCCCCAGCATTTT.

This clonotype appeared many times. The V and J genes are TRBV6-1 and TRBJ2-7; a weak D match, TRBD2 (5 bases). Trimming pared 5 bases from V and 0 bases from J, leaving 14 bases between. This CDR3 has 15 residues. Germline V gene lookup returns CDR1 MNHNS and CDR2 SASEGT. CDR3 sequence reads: CASSLGGFSSYEQYF. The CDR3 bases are TGTGCCAGCAGTCTTGGCGGGTTCAGCTCCTACGAGCAGTACTTC.

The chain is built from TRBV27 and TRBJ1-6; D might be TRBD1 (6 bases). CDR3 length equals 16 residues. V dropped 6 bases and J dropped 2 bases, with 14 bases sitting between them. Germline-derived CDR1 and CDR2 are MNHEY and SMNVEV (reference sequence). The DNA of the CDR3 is TGTGCCAGCAGGCGAGCAGGGGCGGCCTATAATTCACCCCTCCACTTT. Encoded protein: CASRRAGAAYNSPLHF.

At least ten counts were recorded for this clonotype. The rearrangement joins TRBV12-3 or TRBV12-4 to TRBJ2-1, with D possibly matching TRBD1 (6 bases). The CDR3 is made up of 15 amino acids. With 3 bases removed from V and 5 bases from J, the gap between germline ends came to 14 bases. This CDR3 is CASSLRGQGHNEQFF. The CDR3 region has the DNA TGTGCCAGCAGTTTGAGGGGACAAGGGCACAATGAGCAGTTCTTC.

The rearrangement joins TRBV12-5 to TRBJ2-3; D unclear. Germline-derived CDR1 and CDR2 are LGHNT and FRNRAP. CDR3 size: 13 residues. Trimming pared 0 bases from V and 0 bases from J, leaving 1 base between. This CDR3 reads CASGLVSTDTQYF. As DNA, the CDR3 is TGTGCTAGTGGTTTGGTGAGCACAGATACGCAGTATTTT. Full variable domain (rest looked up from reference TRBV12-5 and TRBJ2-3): DARVTQTPRHKVTEMGQEVTMRCQPILGHNTVFWYRQTMMQGLELLAYFRNRAPLDDSGMPKDRFSAEMPDATLATLKIQPSEPRDSAVYFCASGLVSTDTQYFGPGTRLTVL.

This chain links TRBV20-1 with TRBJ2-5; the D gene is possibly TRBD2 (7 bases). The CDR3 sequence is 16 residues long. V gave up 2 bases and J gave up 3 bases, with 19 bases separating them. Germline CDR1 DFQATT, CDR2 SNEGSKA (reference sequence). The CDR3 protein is CSARRLGRGPEETQYF. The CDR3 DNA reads TGCAGTGCTAGACGCCTCGGGCGGGGGCCTGAAGAGACCCAGTACTTC.

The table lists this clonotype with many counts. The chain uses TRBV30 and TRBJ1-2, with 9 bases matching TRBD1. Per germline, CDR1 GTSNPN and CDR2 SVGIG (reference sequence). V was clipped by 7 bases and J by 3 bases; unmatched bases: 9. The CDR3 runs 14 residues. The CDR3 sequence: CAYPAGTGHYGYTF. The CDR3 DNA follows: TGTGCCTACCCCGCCGGGACAGGGCACTATGGCTACACCTTC.

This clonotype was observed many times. CDR3 nucleotide sequence: TGTGCCAGCAGCTTTCCCTCGGGGGATACGCAGTATTTT. The encoded protein is CASSFPSGDTQYF. This chain links TRBV11-2 with TRBJ2-3, with D possibly being TRBD2 (5 bases). Deletions cut 3 bases from V and 6 bases from J, with 10 bases between. The CDR3 contains 13 residues. Germline V CDR1 and CDR2: SGHAT, FQNNGV.

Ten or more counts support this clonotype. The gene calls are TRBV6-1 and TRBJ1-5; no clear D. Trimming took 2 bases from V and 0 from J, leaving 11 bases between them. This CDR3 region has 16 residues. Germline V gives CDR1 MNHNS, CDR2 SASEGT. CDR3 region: CASSELITYSNQPQHF. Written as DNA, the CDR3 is TGTGCCAGCAGTGAACTCATCACGTATAGCAATCAGCCCCAGCATTTT.

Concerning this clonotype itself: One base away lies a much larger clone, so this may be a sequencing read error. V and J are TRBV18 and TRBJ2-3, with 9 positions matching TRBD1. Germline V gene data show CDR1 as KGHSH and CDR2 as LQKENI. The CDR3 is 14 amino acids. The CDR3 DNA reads TGTGCCAGCGCACCCGGGACAGGGCCACGTACGCAGTATTTT. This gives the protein CASAPGTGPRTQYF. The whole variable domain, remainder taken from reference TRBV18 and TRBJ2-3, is NAGVMQNPRHLVRRRGQEARLRCSPMKGHSHVYWYRQLPEEGLKFMVYLQKENIIDESGMPKERFSAEFPKEGPSILRIQQVVRGDSAAYFCASAPGTGPRTQYFGPGTRLTVL.

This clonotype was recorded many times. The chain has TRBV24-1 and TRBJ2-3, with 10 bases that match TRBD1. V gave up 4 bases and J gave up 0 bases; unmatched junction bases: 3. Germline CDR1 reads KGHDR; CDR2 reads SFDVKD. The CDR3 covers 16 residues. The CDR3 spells CATSDPGQGSTDTQYF. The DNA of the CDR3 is TGTGCCACCAGTGACCCGGGACAGGGGAGCACAGATACGCAGTATTTT.

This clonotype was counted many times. The CDR3 region has the DNA TGTGCCAGCAGCTTACGGGCGGGGCAGACAGATACGCAGTATTTT. Translated, it gives CASSLRAGQTDTQYF. The gene calls are TRBV7-9 and TRBJ2-3, with TRBD2 as a possible D gene (6 bases). The CDR3 totals 15 residues. Trimming shortened V by 2 bases and J by 3 bases, and 12 bases separated the two germline ends. CDR1 is SEHNR, CDR2 FQNEAQ, per germline (reference sequence). The full variable domain, with the rest looked up from reference TRBV7-9 and TRBJ2-3, is DTGVSQNPRHKITKRGQNVTFRCDPISEHNRLYWYRQTLGQGPEFLTYFQNEAQLEKSRLLSDRFSAERPKGSFSTLEIQRTEQGDSAMYLCASSLRAGQTDTQYFGPGTRLTVL.

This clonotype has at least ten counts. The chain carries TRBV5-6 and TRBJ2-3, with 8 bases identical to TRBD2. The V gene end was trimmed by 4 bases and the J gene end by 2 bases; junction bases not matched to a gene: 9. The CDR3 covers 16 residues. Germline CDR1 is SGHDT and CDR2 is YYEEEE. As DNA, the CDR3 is TGTGCCAGCAGCCTGCCCTTAGCGGGGCTCACAGATACGCAGTATTTT. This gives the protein CASSLPLAGLTDTQYF.

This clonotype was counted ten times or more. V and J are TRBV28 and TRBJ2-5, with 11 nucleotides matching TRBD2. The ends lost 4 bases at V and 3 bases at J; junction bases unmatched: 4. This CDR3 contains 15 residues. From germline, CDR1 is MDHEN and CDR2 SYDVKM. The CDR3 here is CASSSRLAGKETQYF. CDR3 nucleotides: TGTGCCAGCAGTTCCCGACTAGCGGGGAAAGAGACCCAGTACTTC.